This T cell receptor (beta chain) is drawn from a study of blood T cell repertoires in COVID-19. Study context: Acute and convalescent COVID-19 samples came from the United States, Italy and Spain. PBMCs, B-cell-depleted T cells, or T cells provided the cDNA or gDNA that made up the material.

This CDR3 spans 17 amino acids. The trim removed 4 bases at V and 1 base at J, leaving 10 bases unmatched. The germline V gene has CDR1 MNHEY and CDR2 SMNVEV (reference sequence). In the source study's methods: Reference gene primer amplification gave nucleated cell count estimates. Assay used: immunoSEQ multiplex PCR; TCRdb lists only in-frame clones, some missing. The V and J calls and clone size come from that table; D and trimming were worked out from the DNA. The table lists approximately 150,000 clones, roughly 88% of them singletons, with 1.5% in the top ten. This receptor was taken from a woman aged 55-75 years with acute or convalescent COVID-19. The V call is TRBV27, the J call TRBJ2-4, with 7 bases identical to TRBD1. Sequenced: peripheral blood. This chain's CDR3 is CASSSIQGSEAKNIQYF. CDR3 bases: TGTGCCAGCAGTTCCATACAGGGGTCCGAGGCCAAAAACATTCAGTACTTC.